The T cell receptor beta chain described here comes from a study of T cells in Graves' hyperthyroidism and ophthalmopathy. TCR beta CDR3 sequences were amplified from RNA transcripts. HTBI primers drove first-round RT-PCR of the TCR CDR3. TCRdb recomputed calls from the multiplex PCR reads with MiXCR, one row per CDR3 protein. The sample has approximately 30,000 distinct CDR3 sequences; around 50% are singletons. Clinical symptoms, serum thyroxine and TRAb, thyroid ultrasound and orbital computed tomography together formed the diagnostic basis. Source material for PBMCs was around 10 ml fresh peripheral blood. Study-wide results and caveats: Expanded thyroid clonotypes (above 0.001) were mostly also found in blood.

The V gene's germline CDR1 is SGHVS and CDR2 FQNEAQ. The CDR3 extends over 14 amino acids. V lost 3 bases and J lost 8, with 16 bases in between. Concerning this clonotype: Its cognate antigen is unknown.

Input material: blood. The rearrangement links TRBV7-8 to TRBJ1-2; possible D gene TRBD1, 6 bases. The clonotype originates from a woman aged 40 to 50 with Graves' ophthalmopathy. CDR3: CASSFGQGLGGYTF. The CDR3 DNA sequence: TGTGCCAGCAGCTTCGGCCAGGGGCTAGGCGGCTACACCTTC.